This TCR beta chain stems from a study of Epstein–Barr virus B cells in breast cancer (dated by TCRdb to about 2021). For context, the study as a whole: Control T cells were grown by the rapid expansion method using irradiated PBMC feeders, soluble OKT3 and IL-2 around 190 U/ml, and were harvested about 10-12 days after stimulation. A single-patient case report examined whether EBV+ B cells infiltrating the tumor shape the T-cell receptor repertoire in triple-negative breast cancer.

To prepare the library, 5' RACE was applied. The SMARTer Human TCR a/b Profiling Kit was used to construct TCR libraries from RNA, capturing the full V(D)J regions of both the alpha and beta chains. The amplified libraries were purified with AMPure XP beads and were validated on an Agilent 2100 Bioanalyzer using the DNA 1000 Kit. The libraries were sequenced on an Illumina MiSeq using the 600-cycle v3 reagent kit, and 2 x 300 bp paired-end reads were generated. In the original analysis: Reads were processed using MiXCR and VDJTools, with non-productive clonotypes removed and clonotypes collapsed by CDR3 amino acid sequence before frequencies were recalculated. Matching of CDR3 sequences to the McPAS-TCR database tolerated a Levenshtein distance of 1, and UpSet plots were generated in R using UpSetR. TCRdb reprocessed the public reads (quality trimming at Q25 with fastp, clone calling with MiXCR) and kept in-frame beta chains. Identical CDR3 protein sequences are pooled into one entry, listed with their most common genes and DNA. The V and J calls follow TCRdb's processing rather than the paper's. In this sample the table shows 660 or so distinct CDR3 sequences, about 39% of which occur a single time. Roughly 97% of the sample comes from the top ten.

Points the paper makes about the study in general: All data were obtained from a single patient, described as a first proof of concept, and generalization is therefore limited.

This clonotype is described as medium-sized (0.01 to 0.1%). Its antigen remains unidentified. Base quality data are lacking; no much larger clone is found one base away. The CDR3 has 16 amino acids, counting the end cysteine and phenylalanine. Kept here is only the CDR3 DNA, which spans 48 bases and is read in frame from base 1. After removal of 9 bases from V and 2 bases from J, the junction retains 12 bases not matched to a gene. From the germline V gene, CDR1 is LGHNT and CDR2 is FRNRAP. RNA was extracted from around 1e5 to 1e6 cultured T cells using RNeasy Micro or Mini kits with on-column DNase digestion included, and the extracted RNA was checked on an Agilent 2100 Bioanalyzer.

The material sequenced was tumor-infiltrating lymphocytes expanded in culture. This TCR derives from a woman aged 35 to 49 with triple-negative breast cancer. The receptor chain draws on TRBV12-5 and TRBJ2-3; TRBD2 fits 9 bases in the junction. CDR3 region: CARGGAAGGVTDTQYF. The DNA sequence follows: TGTGCTAGGGGGGGGGCAGCGGGGGGTGTCACAGATACGCAGTATTTT.